These 21 T cell receptor beta chains originate from one sample sequenced in a study of blood T cell repertoires in COVID-19. Measured with immunoSEQ multiplex PCR; TCRdb has only the in-frame clones, and not every one. This sample has about 59,000 clones, with approximately 82% found just once. Material: peripheral blood. The receptors come from a man older than 75 with acute or convalescent COVID-19.

The gene calls are TRBV3-1 (or the pseudogene TRBV3-2) and TRBJ2-5, with 9 bases identical to TRBD2. The CDR3 runs to 16 residues. Trimming removed 8 bases from V and 5 bases from J; junction bases left unmatched: 15. CDR1 is LGHDT and CDR2 is YNNKEL in the germline V gene (reference sequence). The CDR3 loop is CASDPGLARRGETQYF. CDR3 DNA sequence: TGTGCCAGCGATCCAGGACTAGCGCGGCGGGGGGAGACCCAGTACTTC.

The sample holds a few counts of this clone. The V and J genes are TRBV2 and TRBJ2-7, with 9 positions matching TRBD1. Germline CDR1 is SNHLY and CDR2 is FYNNEI. The CDR3 runs to 15 residues. The V and J ends lost 4 bases and 5 bases, in that order; junction bases with no gene match: 9. CDR3 amino acids: CASSVDWDRAHEQYF. In nucleotides, the CDR3 is TGTGCCAGCAGTGTAGATTGGGACAGGGCCCACGAGCAGTACTTC.

The chain uses TRBV13 and TRBJ2-3; TRBD2 matches at 7 bases. Germline values: CDR1 PRHDT, CDR2 FYEKMQ (reference sequence). CDR3 size: 13 residues. V was clipped by 2 bases and J by 5 bases; unmatched bases: 1. CDR3 nucleotide sequence: TGTGCCAGCAGCTTACAGCGGGGAGATACGCAGTATTTT. Encoded protein: CASSLQRGDTQYF.

The gene calls are TRBV4-2 and TRBJ1-2, with D perhaps matching TRBD1 (6 bases). The CDR3 sequence is 16 residues long. In germline, CDR1 is LGHNA, CDR2 YNFKEQ. Trimming shortened V by 0 bases and J by 4 bases, and 15 bases separated the two germline ends. Here the CDR3 DNA reads TGTGCCAGCAGCCAAGAGGGAGCAGGGGCCCCCTATGGCTACACCTTC. It translates to CASSQEGAGAPYGYTF.

The chain couples TRBV2 to TRBJ2-2; possible D gene TRBD2, 5 bases. The CDR3 has 15 residues. V lost 6 bases to trimming and J lost 5 bases, with 16 bases between them. CDR1 is SNHLY, CDR2 FYNNEI, per germline. The chain's CDR3 is CASRREGLETGELFF. The CDR3 bases are TGTGCCAGCAGGAGAGAGGGCCTGGAAACCGGGGAGCTGTTTTTT.

This rearrangement joins TRBV11-3 to TRBJ2-1; 8 bases match TRBD2. With 0 bases clipped from V and 0 bases from J, the junction kept 10 bases outside the gene matches. Germline CDR1 is SGHNT and CDR2 is YENEEA. The CDR3 spans 19 residues. The chain's CDR3 is CASSLDSIAGSPSYNEQFF. In DNA form, the CDR3 reads TGTGCCAGCAGCTTAGATTCGATAGCGGGAAGCCCCTCCTACAATGAGCAGTTCTTC.

There are a few counts of this clone. The identical CDR3 is also encoded by other nucleotide sequences in the sample. The gene calls are TRBV10-3 and TRBJ2-7; a weak D match, TRBD1 (6 bases). Trimming shortened V by 3 bases and J by 2 bases, and 14 bases separated the two germline ends. The germline CDR1 and CDR2 sequences are ENHRY and SYGVKD. The length of the CDR3 is 15 residues. Here the CDR3 reads CAISEPQQGTYEQYF. The CDR3 nucleotides read TGTGCCATCAGTGAACCTCAACAGGGTACCTACGAGCAGTACTTC.

The count of this clone is one. The gene calls are TRBV2 and TRBJ2-2, with D unresolved. The germline V gene has CDR1 SNHLY and CDR2 FYNNEI. This CDR3 is built from 14 residues. Trimming pared 3 bases from V and 6 bases from J, leaving 11 bases between. CDR3 coding DNA: TGTGCCAGCAGTGAGATCGGTTCGGCCGGGGAGCTGTTTTTT. Translation gives CASSEIGSAGELFF.

The V gene is TRBV6-6, the J gene TRBJ1-5, with D perhaps matching TRBD1 (6 bases). V shed 6 bases and J shed 2 bases, with 11 bases lying between them. Germline V lookup: CDR1 MNHNY, CDR2 SVGAGI (reference sequence). The CDR3 sequence is 14 residues long. In DNA form, the CDR3 reads TGTGCCAGCAGACAGGGATCGGGCAATCAGCCCCAGCATTTT. Residues: CASRQGSGNQPQHF.

The V gene is TRBV18, the J gene TRBJ2-1, with TRBD1 identical over 9 bases. Trimming at V came to 6 bases and at J to 6 bases, leaving 12 bases not matched to a gene. The CDR3 contains 16 residues. The germline V gene encodes CDR1 KGHSH and CDR2 LQKENI. CDR3 DNA sequence: TGTGCCAGCTCCCTTTACAGGGGGCGGTCTGCCAATGAGCAGTTCTTC. Translating it yields CASSLYRGRSANEQFF.

This chain connects TRBV19 to TRBJ1-3, with D unresolved. This CDR3 has 13 amino acids. The germline gives CDR1 LNHDA, CDR2 SQIVND (reference sequence). V dropped 5 bases and J dropped 0 bases, with 5 bases sitting between them. CDR3 in DNA: TGTGCCAGTAGTCTCCGCTCTGGAAACACCATATATTTT. Residues: CASSLRSGNTIYF.

J is TRBJ2-7 and V is TRBV5-6, with 11 positions matching TRBD1. Germline V CDR1 and CDR2: SGHDT, YYEEEE. The CDR3 has 13 amino acids. With V trimmed by 4 bases and J by 6 bases, 3 bases remained unmatched. The DNA of the CDR3 is TGTGCCAGCAGCCGCGGGACAGGGGGCGAGCAGTACTTC. Translating it yields CASSRGTGGEQYF.

V is TRBV29-1 and J is TRBJ1-2, with TRBD1 identical over 9 bases. The J segment lost 3 bases and the V segment lost 6 bases, leaving 5 bases of the junction unmatched. The CDR3 consists of 13 residues. Germline loops: CDR1 SQVTM, CDR2 ANQGSEA. The CDR3: CSVRDRAHYGYTF. CDR3 sequence (DNA): TGCAGCGTCCGGGACAGGGCCCACTATGGCTACACCTTC.

This chain joins TRBV18 and TRBJ1-3, with D unclear. The V gene's germline CDR1 is KGHSH and CDR2 LQKENI. V was clipped by 3 bases and J by 2 bases, with 8 bases between them. CDR3 size: 14 residues. The chain's CDR3 is CASSPLEAGNTIYF. The CDR3 DNA follows: TGTGCCAGCTCACCGTTGGAGGCTGGAAACACCATATATTTT. Looking up the rest from reference TRBV18 and TRBJ1-3 gives the full variable domain: NAGVMQNPRHLVRRRGQEARLRCSPMKGHSHVYWYRQLPEEGLKFMVYLQKENIIDESGMPKERFSAEFPKEGPSILRIQQVVRGDSAAYFCASSPLEAGNTIYFGEGSWLTVV.

The rearrangement uses TRBV28 and TRBJ2-3; possible D gene TRBD1, 5 bases. Trimming removed 5 bases from V and 4 bases from J, with 28 bases in between. From germline, CDR1 is MDHEN and CDR2 SYDVKM. This CDR3 has 19 residues. This chain's CDR3 is CASSPYDLKRSEGADTQYF. CDR3 DNA sequence: TGTGCCAGCAGTCCGTACGACCTTAAGAGGTCCGAAGGGGCAGATACGCAGTATTTT.

This rearrangement joins TRBV10-2 to TRBJ2-2; D not certain. V dropped 7 bases and J dropped 1 base, with 7 bases sitting between them. The CDR3 runs 13 residues. Per the germline V gene, CDR1 is WSHSY and CDR2 is SAAADI. The CDR3 coding sequence is TGCGCCAGCATACACCAGAACACCGGGGAGCTGTTTTTT. Its protein product is CASIHQNTGELFF.

This clone was recorded a few times. The chain joins TRBV4-1 to TRBJ1-4; D is unclear. The CDR3 has 15 residues. Germline CDR1 MGHRA, CDR2 YSYEKL. Deletions cut 8 bases from V and 7 bases from J, with 20 bases between. The DNA of the CDR3 is TGCGCCAGCGCCGCGGTTTGGGAGGTCGCTGAAAAACTGTTTTTT. It yields the protein CASAAVWEVAEKLFF.

Here the CDR3 reads CASSLVTGFGETQYF. Here the CDR3 DNA reads TGTGCCAGCAGCTTAGTTACCGGGTTCGGTGAGACCCAGTACTTC. The J gene is TRBJ2-5, the V gene TRBV7-8; D gene unclear. Germline lookup yields CDR1 SGHVS and CDR2 FQNEAQ. The CDR3 loop spans 15 amino acids. V was cut by 1 base and J by 5 bases, with 14 bases left in between.

The CDR3 DNA sequence: TGTGCCAGCACGATAGGGGTTTCGAGTGGAAACACCATATATTTT. Translating it yields CASTIGVSSGNTIYF. The chain combines TRBV6-5 with TRBJ1-3; tentative D call: TRBD1 (5 bases). The CDR3 loop spans 15 amino acids. The germline CDR1 and CDR2 sequences are MNHEY and SVGAGI. V shed 7 bases and J shed 3 bases, with 16 bases lying between them.

The CDR3 DNA reads as TGTGCCAGCAGACGACAGCGTTCGAGCAATCAGCCCCAGCATTTT. Its translation: CASRRQRSSNQPQHF. The rearrangement links TRBV11-3 to TRBJ1-5; the D gene is possibly TRBD1 (5 bases). Trimming removed 6 bases from V and 1 base from J, with 13 bases in between. Germline loops: CDR1 SGHNT, CDR2 YENEEA. CDR3 length: 15 residues.

This clone was seen a few times. This chain connects TRBV5-4 to TRBJ2-7; TRBD1 matches at 7 bases. The germline V gene has CDR1 SGHNT and CDR2 YYREEE (reference sequence). Unmatched junction bases numbered 16, after V lost 5 bases and J lost 2 bases. The CDR3 length is 17 residues. The CDR3: CASSSKTGRGRTYEQYF. The CDR3 DNA reads TGTGCCAGCAGTTCTAAAACGGGCAGGGGGAGAACCTACGAGCAGTACTTC.